The entry below describes one T cell receptor (beta chain). Its antigen is not identified. Trimming cost V 5 bases and J 2 bases, with 3 bases left between them. This CDR3 contains 10 residues. The germline gives CDR1 DFQATT, CDR2 SNEGSKA (reference sequence). Measured with immunoSEQ multiplex PCR; TCRdb has only the in-frame clones, and not every one. The sample contains 55,000 to 80,000 clones, roughly four fifths of which appear only once. The sample originates from a study of identifying expanded T cells in peripheral blood. Study observations and caveats: Differentially abundant clones: roughly 1.2 between replicates, around 17 at approximately 14 days, more than 18 at four.

This chain links TRBV20-1 with TRBJ2-5; no clear D. The specimen sequenced was blood. The source of this sequence is a person aged 18 to 75 in good health. The CDR3 protein is CSAGQETQYF. The CDR3 DNA follows: TGCAGTGCTGGACAAGAGACCCAGTACTTC.